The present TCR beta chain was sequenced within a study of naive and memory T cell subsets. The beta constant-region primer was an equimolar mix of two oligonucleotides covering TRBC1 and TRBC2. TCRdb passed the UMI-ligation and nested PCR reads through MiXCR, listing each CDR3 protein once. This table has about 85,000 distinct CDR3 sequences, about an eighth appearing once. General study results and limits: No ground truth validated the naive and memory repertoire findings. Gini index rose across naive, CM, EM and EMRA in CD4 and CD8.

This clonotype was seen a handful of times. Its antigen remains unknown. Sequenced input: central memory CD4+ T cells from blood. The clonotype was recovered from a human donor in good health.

The CDR3: CASSGRASDTQYF. The CDR3 DNA sequence: TGTGCCAGCAGCGGCCGGGCCTCAGATACGCAGTATTTT. The V and J genes are TRBV5-5 and TRBJ2-3, with no clear D. V lost 4 bases and J lost 4, with 10 bases in between. This CDR3 contains 13 residues. The germline V gene encodes CDR1 SGHKS and CDR2 YYEKEE (reference sequence). The full variable domain, rest sourced from reference TRBV5-5 and TRBJ2-3, is DAGVTQSPTHLIKTRGQQVTLRCSPISGHKSVSWYQQVLGQGPQFIFQYYEKEERGRGNFPDRFSARQFPNYSSELNVNALLLGDSALYLCASSGRASDTQYFGPGTRLTVL.